Below, 11 T cell receptor beta chains from the same sample are listed, as sequenced in a study of CD4+ T cells in melanoma. The protocol was immunoSEQ multiplex PCR, while the TCRdb copy is restricted to in-frame clones and leaves out a portion. The sample yields some 110,000 clones, 80% to 95% seen once. Material for sequencing was peripheral blood. Receptor source: a human donor with melanoma.

The chain links TRBV5-1 to TRBJ2-7; TRBD1 aligns across 9 bases. Trimming removed 2 bases from V and 0 bases from J; junction bases left unmatched: 3. The CDR3 spans 15 residues. Germline-derived CDR1 and CDR2 are SGHRS and YFSETQ. CDR3: CASSFGDRDSYEQYF. As DNA, the CDR3 is TGCGCCAGCAGCTTCGGGGACAGGGACTCCTACGAGCAGTACTTC.

The chain links TRBV27 to TRBJ2-3; TRBD2 matches at 11 bases. This CDR3 region has 16 residues. Trimming at V came to 4 bases and at J to 4 bases, leaving 7 bases not matched to a gene. Germline CDR1 is MNHEY and CDR2 is SMNVEV (reference sequence). The CDR3 DNA reads TGTGCCAGCAGTTCCCCACTAGCGGGGGAGCCAGATACGCAGTATTTT. Amino acids: CASSSPLAGEPDTQYF.

The chain is built from TRBV18 and TRBJ2-3; a possible D gene is TRBD2 (6 bases). The CDR3 covers 15 residues. Trimming cost V 4 bases and J 0 bases, with 11 bases left between them. CDR1 and CDR2 from the germline V gene are KGHSH and LQKENI. This CDR3 reads CASSLRESSTDTQYF. The CDR3 DNA reads TGTGCCAGCTCACTCCGGGAGTCTAGCACAGATACGCAGTATTTT.

The chain has TRBV29-1 and TRBJ2-5, with 9 bases lining up with TRBD2. CDR1 and CDR2 from the germline V gene are SQVTM and ANQGSEA. The CDR3 sequence is 11 residues long. V was clipped by 5 bases and J by 9 bases; unmatched bases: 4. Here the CDR3 reads CSVQGGRAQYF. The CDR3, as DNA: TGCAGCGTTCAGGGCGGGAGGGCCCAGTACTTC. The full variable domain, its missing parts supplied by reference TRBV29-1 and TRBJ2-5, is SAVISQKPSRDICQRGTSLTIQCQVDSQVTMMFWYRQQPGQSLTLIATANQGSEATYESGFVIDKFPISRPNLTFSTLTVSNMSPEDSSIYLCSVQGGRAQYFGPGTRLLVL.

The chain is built from TRBV25-1 and TRBJ2-4, with 9 bases identical to TRBD2. CDR1 is MGHDK and CDR2 is SYGVNS in the germline V gene. The CDR3 contains 15 residues. V gave up 4 bases and J gave up 5 bases; unmatched junction bases: 6. This CDR3 is CASSVLLAGENIQYF. Here the CDR3 DNA reads TGTGCCAGCAGTGTCTTACTAGCGGGCGAAAACATTCAGTACTTC.

The rearrangement links TRBV10-3 to TRBJ2-5; TRBD2 is a possible D gene (7 bases). The CDR3 is 14 amino acids. Trimming left V 4 bases short and J 4 bases short, with 13 bases between. The germline CDR1 and CDR2 sequences are ENHRY and SYGVKD. CDR3 protein: CAISGGGLGETQYF. The CDR3 nucleotides read TGTGCCATCAGTGGGGGGGGGCTGGGAGAGACCCAGTACTTC.

The chain joins TRBV9 to TRBJ1-2; D remains unclear. The germline V and J ends were trimmed by 6 bases and 8 bases, with 17 bases remaining between them. Germline CDR1 is SGDLS and CDR2 is YYNGEE. This CDR3 contains 13 residues. The CDR3 bases are TGTGCCAGCACCAAGGATTTGAGGTCGGGCTACACCTTC. This translates into CASTKDLRSGYTF.

The chain is built from TRBV28 and TRBJ1-2; 9 bases match TRBD1. This CDR3 comprises 14 residues. The J segment lost 4 bases and the V segment lost 6 bases, leaving 6 bases of the junction unmatched. The germline V gene encodes CDR1 MDHEN and CDR2 SYDVKM. CDR3 bases: TGTGCCAGCAGCGGAGGACAGGGGTCCTATGGCTACACCTTC. Its translation: CASSGGQGSYGYTF.

The chain is built from TRBV7-3 and TRBJ2-3; a weak D match, TRBD2 (5 bases). V was shortened by 5 bases and J by 4 bases, with 10 bases between the two germline ends. The germline V gene has CDR1 SGHTA and CDR2 FQGTGA. This CDR3 has 13 residues. The CDR3 loop reads CASSQGLSDTQYF. The CDR3 DNA reads as TGTGCCAGCAGCCAAGGACTCTCAGATACGCAGTATTTT.

V usage is TRBV27 and J usage is TRBJ1-6; D remains unclear. Per germline, CDR1 MNHEY and CDR2 SMNVEV (reference sequence). V was cut by 3 bases and J by 8 bases, with 11 bases left in between. The CDR3 runs to 14 residues. CDR3 sequence reads: CASSFLGYDSPLHF. The CDR3 DNA reads as TGTGCCAGCAGTTTTTTGGGGTACGATTCACCCCTCCACTTT.

This clone was found a few times. The chain employs TRBV7-3 and TRBJ2-5; D gene uncertain. Between the trimmed V and J ends, which lost 2 bases and 5 bases, there was a span of 9 bases. This CDR3 spans 13 amino acids. Germline assignment: CDR1 SGHTA and CDR2 FQGTGA. CDR3 nucleotide sequence: TGTGCCAGCAGCTTACTTCCCACGGAGACCCAGTACTTC. This sequence encodes CASSLLPTETQYF.